This T cell receptor beta chain is drawn from a study of human T cells and chemical hapten exposure. Germline-derived CDR1 and CDR2 are MNHEY and SMNVEV (reference sequence). V was clipped by 3 bases and J by 1 base; unmatched bases: 5. The CDR3 covers 15 residues. The time point denotes: pre-sensitization, week 0. Treatment noted: therapeutic diphenylcyclopropenone sensitization with weekly scalp DPC. This clonotype appeared a few times. TCRdb reprocessed the RACE reads with MiXCR, giving one entry per CDR3 protein. The sample carries 180,000 or so distinct CDR3 sequences, roughly 30% recorded once. This clonotype was sampled from a woman in her 30s with alopecia areata. Some clones in this sample may be carry-over from other donors' samples. The sample was whole blood, taken in connection with sensitization to the hapten diphenylcyclopropenone (DPC). V gene TRBV27 combines with J gene TRBJ2-7; 8 bases agree with TRBD2. DNA of the CDR3: TGTGCCAGCAGTTTTGGGGCGGGAGGTTCCTACGAGCAGTACTTC. Its translation is CASSFGAGGSYEQYF.